This TCR beta chain was identified during a study of cytomegalovirus exposure and HLA in healthy donors. Study details: Membership in the Caucasian-associated ancestry cluster was found for around 81% of roughly 400 genotyped donors. Notes on the study in general: One cluster of highly shared sequence variants probably arose as a sequencing artifact.

With 6 bases removed from V and 2 bases from J, the gap between germline ends came to 14 bases. Per the germline V gene, CDR1 is MNHEY and CDR2 is SVGAGI. This CDR3 has 15 amino acids. This clone was seen more than once but under ten times. The antigen remains unidentified. Use of 60 Vbeta and 13 Jbeta primers characterized the PCR. Some clones are missing from TCRdb's copy, which holds only in-frame ones; the method was immunoSEQ multiplex PCR. The profile shows some 93,000 clones, 82% of them singletons. The sequenced sample was PBMCs. This sequence originates from a man in his forties or fifties in good health and CMV-seronegative. The chain joins TRBV6-5 to TRBJ1-3, with D unresolved. CDR3: CASSQSGGTGNTIYF. The CDR3 DNA is TGTGCCAGCAGCCAAAGTGGAGGGACTGGAAACACCATATATTTT.